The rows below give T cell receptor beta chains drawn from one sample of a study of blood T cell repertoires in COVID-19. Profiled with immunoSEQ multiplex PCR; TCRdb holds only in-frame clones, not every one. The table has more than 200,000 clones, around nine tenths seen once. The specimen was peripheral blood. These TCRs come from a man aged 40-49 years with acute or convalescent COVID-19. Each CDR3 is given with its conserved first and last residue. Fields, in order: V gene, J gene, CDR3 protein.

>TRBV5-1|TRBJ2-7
CASSFTETGSLSYEQYF
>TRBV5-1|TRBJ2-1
CASSTEGPRRVEQFF
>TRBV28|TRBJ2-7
CASTLGGYEQYF
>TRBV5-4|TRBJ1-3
CASSSWGGSGNTIYF
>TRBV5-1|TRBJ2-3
CASSMGTVGDTQYF
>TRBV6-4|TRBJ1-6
CASRPTGSSNSPLHF
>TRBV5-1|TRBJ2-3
CASSTGQGTDTQYF
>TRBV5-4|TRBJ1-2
CASSPGQGGYYGYTF
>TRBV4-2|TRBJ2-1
CASSPSGDEQFF
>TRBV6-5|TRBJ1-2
CASSYLGVNYGYTF
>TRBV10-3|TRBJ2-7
CAISPGTSGNEQYF
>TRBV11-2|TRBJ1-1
CASSQPRSGGEAFF
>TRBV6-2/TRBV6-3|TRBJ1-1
CASSISQGEAFF
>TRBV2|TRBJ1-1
CASGPGPQGTEAFF
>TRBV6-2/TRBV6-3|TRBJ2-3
CASSPLAPPGPDTQYF
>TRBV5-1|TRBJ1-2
CASSPGQYYGYTF
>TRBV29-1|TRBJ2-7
CSVTDLKGGRSYEQYF